This T cell receptor beta chain was profiled in a study of cytomegalovirus exposure and HLA in healthy donors. Produced via immunoSEQ multiplex PCR; TCRdb's table is partial and in-frame only. This sample has roughly 130,000 clones; over 80% occur once, and the top ten carry 6.2%. Details on this clone: Antigen: not known.

Germline V gene sequence: CDR1 SGHAT, CDR2 FQNNGV. The CDR3 extends over 14 amino acids. With 6 bases removed from V and 5 bases from J, the gap between germline ends came to 14 bases. Study-wide results and caveats: The study listed some 160 cytomegalovirus-associated TCR beta chains. The classifier, whose performance was assessed in both the original and validation cohorts, reportedly diagnosed cytomegalovirus status with high specificity and sensitivity.

This clonotype was sampled from a young woman in good health and CMV-seropositive. Input material: PBMCs. V is TRBV11-2 and J is TRBJ2-1; D possibly corresponds to TRBD1 (5 bases). The CDR3, as DNA: TGTGCCAGCAGACGGACAAACTTAGACAATGAGCAGTTCTTC. This encodes CASRRTNLDNEQFF.